Listed here are 2 T cell receptor beta chains from one sample, sequenced in a study of T cell responses to AZD1222 COVID-19 vaccine (dated by TCRdb to about 2021). The time point label for this specimen denotes: baseline before first vaccination. Libraries came from the immunoSEQ multiplex PCR assay. TCRdb obtained this table from immuneACCESS and retained in-frame rearrangements with V and J assigned. These tables miss some clones; where compared with another copy, unresolved V genes account for less than half of the shortfall, and the remainder is unexplained. In all, the sample holds more than 150,000 clones, and 85% to 95% of those were seen once. About 10% of the sample comes from the top ten. This specimen was peripheral blood, taken on day 0 of AZD1222 vaccination. These receptors were obtained from an adult in good health.

The V gene is TRBV5-6, the J gene TRBJ2-7; 7 bases fit TRBD1. Germline-derived CDR1 and CDR2 are SGHDT and YYEEEE. The length of the CDR3 is 14 residues. With 4 bases clipped from V and 0 bases from J, the junction kept 4 bases outside the gene matches. This chain's CDR3 is CASSIGQDSYEQYF. In DNA form, the CDR3 reads TGTGCCAGCAGCATAGGACAGGACTCCTACGAGCAGTACTTC.

The CDR3 DNA follows: TGCGCCAGCAGCACCAAAGGGACAGGGCCCAGCTCCTACAATGAGCAGTTCTTC. Translation gives CASSTKGTGPSSYNEQFF. This rearrangement joins TRBV5-1 to TRBJ2-1; 9 positions agree with TRBD1. This CDR3 comprises 18 residues. After removal of 4 bases from V and 0 bases from J, the junction contained 11 bases not matched to a gene. CDR1 SGHRS and CDR2 YFSETQ come from the germline V gene. Drawing the rest from reference TRBV5-1 and TRBJ2-1, the complete variable domain is KAGVTQTPRYLIKTRGQQVTLSCSPISGHRSVSWYQQTPGQGLQFLFEYFSETQRNKGNFPGRFSGRQFSNSRSEMNVSTLELGDSALYLCASSTKGTGPSSYNEQFFGPGTRLTVL.